These 5 T cell receptor beta chains were sequenced from one sample in a study of cytomegalovirus exposure and HLA in healthy donors. With 60 Vbeta and 13 Jbeta primers, the PCR was carried out. The table came from immunoSEQ multiplex PCR; TCRdb's copy has only in-frame clones and leaves some out. The data contain some 180,000 clones, around three quarters of them seen just once; the ten biggest clones take up approximately 1.8%. The sequenced sample was PBMCs. These receptors were collected from a woman under 40 in good health and CMV-seronegative.

The gene calls are TRBV7-6 and TRBJ2-2, with D possibly being TRBD1 (5 bases). Between the trimmed V and J ends, which lost 2 bases and 2 bases, there was a span of 9 bases. The CDR3 totals 15 residues. The germline V gene encodes CDR1 SGHVS and CDR2 FNYEAQ. The CDR3 region has the DNA TGTGCCAGCAGCTTAACAGGAATCAACACCGGGGAGCTGTTTTTT. It is translated as CASSLTGINTGELFF. Based on the CDR3 plus reference TRBV7-6 and TRBJ2-2, the full variable domain is GAGVSQSPRYKVTKRGQDVALRCDPISGHVSLYWYRQALGQGPEFLTYFNYEAQQDKSGLPNDRFSAERPEGSISTLTIQRTEQRDSAMYRCASSLTGINTGELFFGEGSRLTVL.

This clone was counted between two and nine times. J is TRBJ2-7 and V is TRBV2; D possibly corresponds to TRBD1 (6 bases). Trimming took off 5 bases at V and 5 bases at J, with 16 bases between the two ends. CDR3 length: 14 amino acids. Germline V gives CDR1 SNHLY, CDR2 FYNNEI. For the CDR3, the DNA is TGTGCCAGCAGTAGTCAGGGGTGGATGAACGAGCAGTACTTC. Encoded protein: CASSSQGWMNEQYF.

The J gene is TRBJ2-3, the V gene TRBV6-5; D may be TRBD2 (5 bases). V was clipped by 2 bases and J by 6 bases, with 12 bases between them. This CDR3 is built from 14 residues. CDR1 is MNHEY, CDR2 SVGAGI, per germline. In DNA form, the CDR3 reads TGTGCCAGCAGTTACGGAGGAGGTGCGGATACGCAGTATTTT. This sequence encodes CASSYGGGADTQYF.

The chain couples TRBV11-3 to TRBJ2-7; TRBD2 agrees at 8 bases. The V segment lost 3 bases and the J segment 1 base; nucleotides outside the gene matches: 5. The CDR3 length is 15 residues. The germline gives CDR1 SGHNT, CDR2 YENEEA. The CDR3 loop reads CASSLSGSRSYEQYF. In DNA form, the CDR3 reads TGTGCCAGCAGCTTGAGCGGGAGTCGATCCTACGAGCAGTACTTC.

V usage is TRBV4-2 and J usage is TRBJ2-7, with D perhaps TRBD1 (5 bases). Deletions cut 1 base from V and 6 bases from J, with 13 bases between. The CDR3 runs to 14 residues. The V gene's germline CDR1 is LGHNA and CDR2 YNFKEQ. The CDR3 nucleotides are TGTGCCAGCAGCCAAGGACGACAGACCTGCGAGCAGTACTTC. Translating gives CASSQGRQTCEQYF.